This is a list of T cell receptor beta chains from one sample in a study of OX40 agonist ivuxolimab in advanced cancers. TCRdb's copy holds only in-frame clones and misses some; the assay was immunoSEQ multiplex PCR. The table records some 19,000 clones, nearly 85% of them present only once. Material: CD4+ or CD8+ T cells sorted from blood, obtained in a trial of the OX40 agonist ivuxolimab. These receptors were obtained from an adult with an advanced solid tumor such as melanoma, head and neck, liver or kidney cancer. Both conserved end residues are part of each CDR3. The D gene is left open where the match is weak. Clone size is shown for a subset of rows, as once, few, many or a class of expanded clone.

J gene: TRBJ2-4
D gene: TRBD1
V gene: TRBV6-5
clone size: .
CDR3 protein: CASKDRGRDKNIQYF
CDR3 DNA: TGTGCCAGCAAGGACAGGGGAAGGGACAAAAACATTCAGTACTTC

J gene: TRBJ2-7
D gene: .
V gene: TRBV28
clone size: .
CDR3 protein: CASSFGGTPYEQYF
CDR3 DNA: TGTGCCAGCAGTTTCGGGGGGACACCCTACGAGCAGTACTTC

J gene: TRBJ1-1
D gene: .
V gene: TRBV11-1
clone size: .
CDR3 protein: CASSFGVVAFRAFF
CDR3 DNA: TGTGCCAGCAGCTTCGGCGTCGTGGCCTTTAGAGCTTTCTTT

J gene: TRBJ2-1
D gene: .
V gene: TRBV28
clone size: .
CDR3 protein: CASSLQRGAEQFF
CDR3 DNA: TGTGCCAGCAGTCTACAGAGGGGCGCTGAGCAGTTCTTC

J gene: TRBJ2-3
D gene: TRBD2
V gene: TRBV19
clone size: .
CDR3 protein: CASSKRGSGASTDTQYF
CDR3 DNA: TGTGCCAGTAGTAAGCGGGGTAGCGGGGCGAGCACAGATACGCAGTATTTT

J gene: TRBJ2-1
D gene: .
V gene: TRBV28
clone size: .
CDR3 protein: CASSLGVGGYNEQFF
CDR3 DNA: TGTGCCAGCAGTTTGGGAGTGGGTGGGTACAATGAGCAGTTCTTC

J gene: TRBJ2-3
D gene: .
V gene: TRBV19
clone size: .
CDR3 protein: CASSILGNTDTQYF
CDR3 DNA: TGTGCCAGTAGTATCTTGGGCAACACAGATACGCAGTATTTT

J gene: TRBJ2-7
D gene: .
V gene: TRBV27
clone size: .
CDR3 protein: CASRTVRIGYEQYF
CDR3 DNA: TGTGCCAGTAGGACAGTCCGCATTGGCTACGAGCAGTACTTC

J gene: TRBJ2-2
D gene: .
V gene: TRBV29-1
clone size: .
CDR3 protein: CSVESQGSDGELFF
CDR3 DNA: TGCAGCGTTGAAAGCCAGGGGAGTGACGGGGAGCTGTTTTTT

J gene: TRBJ2-5
D gene: TRBD1
V gene: TRBV30
clone size: .
CDR3 protein: CAWSPIQGARGETQYF
CDR3 DNA: TGTGCCTGGAGCCCTATACAGGGGGCTAGGGGGGAGACCCAGTACTTC

J gene: TRBJ2-1
D gene: TRBD1
V gene: TRBV5-4
clone size: .
CDR3 protein: CASSLGQGQFF
CDR3 DNA: TGTGCCAGCAGCCTAGGACAGGGGCAGTTCTTC

J gene: TRBJ2-5
D gene: .
V gene: TRBV7-9
clone size: .
CDR3 protein: CASSLVEQETQYF
CDR3 DNA: TGTGCCAGCAGCTTAGTTGAACAAGAGACCCAGTACTTC

J gene: TRBJ1-1
D gene: .
V gene: TRBV2
clone size: .
CDR3 protein: CASRATGATEAFF
CDR3 DNA: TGTGCCAGCAGAGCTACAGGAGCCACTGAAGCTTTCTTT

J gene: TRBJ1-5
D gene: .
V gene: TRBV19
clone size: .
CDR3 protein: CASSIDLGQHQPQHF
CDR3 DNA: TGTGCCAGTAGTATAGATCTAGGACAGCATCAGCCCCAGCATTTT

J gene: TRBJ1-1
D gene: .
V gene: TRBV11-2
clone size: .
CDR3 protein: CASSLVSVQGNTEAFF
CDR3 DNA: TGTGCCAGCAGCTTAGTTTCGGTACAGGGGAACACTGAAGCTTTCTTT

J gene: TRBJ1-1
D gene: .
V gene: TRBV30
clone size: few
CDR3 protein: CAWSVGTPTEAFF
CDR3 DNA: TGTGCCTGGAGTGTAGGGACACCTACTGAAGCTTTCTTT

J gene: TRBJ2-5
D gene: .
V gene: TRBV28
clone size: once
CDR3 protein: CASRGDPGETQYF
CDR3 DNA: TGTGCCAGCAGGGGTGATCCAGGAGAGACCCAGTACTTC

J gene: TRBJ2-7
D gene: TRBD2
V gene: TRBV7-3
clone size: once
CDR3 protein: CASSLGVGTTYEQYF
CDR3 DNA: TGTGCCAGCAGCTTAGGGGTCGGGACTACCTACGAGCAGTACTTC

J gene: TRBJ2-7
D gene: .
V gene: TRBV6-1
clone size: .
CDR3 protein: CASSLFGEQYF
CDR3 DNA: TGTGCCAGCAGTCTTTTTGGGGAGCAGTACTTC

J gene: TRBJ2-2
D gene: .
V gene: TRBV30
clone size: medium-sized
CDR3 protein: CAWSEFAVANTGELFF
CDR3 DNA: TGTGCCTGGAGTGAGTTTGCGGTGGCGAACACCGGGGAGCTGTTTTTT

J gene: TRBJ2-7
D gene: .
V gene: TRBV19
clone size: once
CDR3 protein: CASSGTVAVNEQYF
CDR3 DNA: TGTGCCAGTAGTGGGACGGTGGCGGTAAACGAGCAGTACTTC

J gene: TRBJ2-1
D gene: .
V gene: TRBV10-3
clone size: .
CDR3 protein: CAISDPLPTSSYNEQFF
CDR3 DNA: TGTGCCATCAGTGACCCCCTTCCGACGAGCTCCTACAATGAGCAGTTCTTC

J gene: TRBJ2-3
D gene: TRBD2
V gene: TRBV11-2
clone size: .
CDR3 protein: CASSLGEGGHTDTQYF
CDR3 DNA: TGTGCCAGCAGCTTGGGGGAGGGAGGACACACAGATACGCAGTATTTT

J gene: TRBJ2-7
D gene: TRBD2
V gene: TRBV4-2
clone size: .
CDR3 protein: CASSFLAGDSYEQYF
CDR3 DNA: TGTGCCAGCAGCTTTTTAGCGGGGGACTCCTACGAGCAGTACTTC

J gene: TRBJ1-2
D gene: .
V gene: TRBV27
clone size: few
CDR3 protein: CASSSVPGVGYTF
CDR3 DNA: TGTGCCAGCAGTTCAGTCCCAGGGGTTGGCTACACCTTC

J gene: TRBJ1-2
D gene: .
V gene: TRBV4-1
clone size: few
CDR3 protein: CASSHSGVSYGYTF
CDR3 DNA: TGCGCCAGCAGCCATTCGGGCGTAAGCTATGGCTACACCTTC

J gene: TRBJ1-2
D gene: TRBD1
V gene: TRBV4-1
clone size: .
CDR3 protein: CASSTGQIPPSYGYTF
CDR3 DNA: TGCGCCAGCAGCACGGGACAGATACCCCCTTCCTATGGCTACACCTTC

J gene: TRBJ2-1
D gene: .
V gene: TRBV9
clone size: .
CDR3 protein: CASSTPGTNSQEQFF
CDR3 DNA: TGTGCCAGCAGCACACCCGGGACCAACTCCCAGGAGCAGTTCTTC

J gene: TRBJ2-7
D gene: TRBD2
V gene: TRBV10-3
clone size: many
CDR3 protein: CAIRGGTYEQYF
CDR3 DNA: TGTGCCATCCGGGGGGGAACCTACGAGCAGTACTTC

J gene: TRBJ1-4
D gene: TRBD1
V gene: TRBV5-1
clone size: .
CDR3 protein: CASSLLPGTGSEKLFF
CDR3 DNA: TGCGCCAGCAGCTTGCTGCCGGGGACAGGGAGTGAAAAACTGTTTTTT

J gene: TRBJ1-2
D gene: .
V gene: TRBV7-2
clone size: .
CDR3 protein: CASSPYTF
CDR3 DNA: TGTGCCAGCAGCCCGTACACCTTC

J gene: TRBJ2-5
D gene: TRBD2
V gene: TRBV29-1
clone size: .
CDR3 protein: CSVAGTSGGWETQYF
CDR3 DNA: TGCAGCGTTGCCGGGACTAGCGGGGGGTGGGAGACCCAGTACTTC

J gene: TRBJ1-1
D gene: .
V gene: TRBV10-3
clone size: .
CDR3 protein: CAISGIQGRPEAFF
CDR3 DNA: TGTGCCATCAGTGGGATCCAGGGCCGGCCTGAAGCTTTCTTT

J gene: TRBJ2-5
D gene: .
V gene: TRBV30
clone size: .
CDR3 protein: CAWSVLGFVETQYF
CDR3 DNA: TGTGCCTGGAGTGTACTGGGTTTCGTCGAGACCCAGTACTTC

J gene: TRBJ2-5
D gene: TRBD1
V gene: TRBV6-5
clone size: .
CDR3 protein: CASSYTQGVGKETQYF
CDR3 DNA: TGTGCCAGCAGTTACACGCAGGGGGTCGGTAAAGAGACCCAGTACTTC

J gene: TRBJ1-3
D gene: .
V gene: TRBV13
clone size: .
CDR3 protein: CASSLEGSGNTIYF
CDR3 DNA: TGTGCCAGCAGCTTAGAGGGTTCTGGAAACACCATATATTTT

J gene: TRBJ2-2
D gene: .
V gene: TRBV5-1
clone size: .
CDR3 protein: CASSWGFRGQNTGELFF
CDR3 DNA: TGCGCCAGCAGCTGGGGCTTCAGGGGACAAAACACCGGGGAGCTGTTTTTT

J gene: TRBJ2-2
D gene: .
V gene: TRBV7-5
clone size: .
CDR3 protein: CASSSSGGAAGLTGELFF
CDR3 DNA: TGTGCCAGCAGCTCTTCAGGGGGCGCAGCTGGTTTAACGGGGGAGCTGTTTTTT

J gene: TRBJ2-7
D gene: .
V gene: TRBV5-6
clone size: once
CDR3 protein: CASSQASAISYEQYF
CDR3 DNA: TGTGCCAGCAGCCAGGCGTCTGCTATTTCCTACGAGCAGTACTTC